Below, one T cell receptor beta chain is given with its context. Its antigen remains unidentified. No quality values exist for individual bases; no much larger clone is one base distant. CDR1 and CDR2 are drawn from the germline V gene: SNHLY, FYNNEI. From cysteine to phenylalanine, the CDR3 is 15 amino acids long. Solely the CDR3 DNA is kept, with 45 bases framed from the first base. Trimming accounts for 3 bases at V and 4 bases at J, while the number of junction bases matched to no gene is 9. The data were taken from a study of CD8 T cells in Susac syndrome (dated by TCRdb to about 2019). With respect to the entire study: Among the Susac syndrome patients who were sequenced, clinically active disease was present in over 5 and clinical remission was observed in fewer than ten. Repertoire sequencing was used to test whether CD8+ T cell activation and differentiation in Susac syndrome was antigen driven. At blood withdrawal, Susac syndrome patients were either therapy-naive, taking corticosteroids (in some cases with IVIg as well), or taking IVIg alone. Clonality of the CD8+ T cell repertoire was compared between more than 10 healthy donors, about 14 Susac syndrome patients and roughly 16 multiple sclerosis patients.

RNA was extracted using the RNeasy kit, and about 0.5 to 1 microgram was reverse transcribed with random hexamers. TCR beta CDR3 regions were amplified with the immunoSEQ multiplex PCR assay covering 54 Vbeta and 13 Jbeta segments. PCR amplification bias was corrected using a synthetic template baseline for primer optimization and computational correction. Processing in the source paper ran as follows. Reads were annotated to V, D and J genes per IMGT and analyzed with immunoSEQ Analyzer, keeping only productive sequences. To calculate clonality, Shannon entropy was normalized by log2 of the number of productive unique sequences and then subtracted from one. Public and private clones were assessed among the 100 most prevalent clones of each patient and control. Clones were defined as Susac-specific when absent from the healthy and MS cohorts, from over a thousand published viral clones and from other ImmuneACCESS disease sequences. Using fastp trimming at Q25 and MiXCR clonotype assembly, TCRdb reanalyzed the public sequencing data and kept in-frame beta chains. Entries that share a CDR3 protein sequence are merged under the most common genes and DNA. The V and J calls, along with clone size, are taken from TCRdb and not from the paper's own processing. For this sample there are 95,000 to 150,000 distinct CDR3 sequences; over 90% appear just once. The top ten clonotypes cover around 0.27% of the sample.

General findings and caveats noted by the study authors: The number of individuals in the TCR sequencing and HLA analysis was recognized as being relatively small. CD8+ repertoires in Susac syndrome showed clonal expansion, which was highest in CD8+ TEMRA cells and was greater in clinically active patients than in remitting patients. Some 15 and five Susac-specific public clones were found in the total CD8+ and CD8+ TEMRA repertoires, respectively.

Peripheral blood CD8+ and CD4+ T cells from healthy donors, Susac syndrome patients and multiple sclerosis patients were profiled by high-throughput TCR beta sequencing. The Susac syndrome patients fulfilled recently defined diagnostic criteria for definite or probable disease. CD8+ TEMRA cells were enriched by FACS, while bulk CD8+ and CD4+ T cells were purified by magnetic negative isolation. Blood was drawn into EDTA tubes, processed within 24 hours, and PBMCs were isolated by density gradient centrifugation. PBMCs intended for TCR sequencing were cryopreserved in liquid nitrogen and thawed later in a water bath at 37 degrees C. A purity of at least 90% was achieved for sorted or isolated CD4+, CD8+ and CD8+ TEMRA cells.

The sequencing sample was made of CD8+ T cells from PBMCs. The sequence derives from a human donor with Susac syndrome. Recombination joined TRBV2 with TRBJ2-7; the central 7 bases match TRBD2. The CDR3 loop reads CASSDPREGLYEQYF. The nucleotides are TGTGCCAGCAGTGATCCCAGGGAGGGCCTTTACGAGCAGTACTTC.